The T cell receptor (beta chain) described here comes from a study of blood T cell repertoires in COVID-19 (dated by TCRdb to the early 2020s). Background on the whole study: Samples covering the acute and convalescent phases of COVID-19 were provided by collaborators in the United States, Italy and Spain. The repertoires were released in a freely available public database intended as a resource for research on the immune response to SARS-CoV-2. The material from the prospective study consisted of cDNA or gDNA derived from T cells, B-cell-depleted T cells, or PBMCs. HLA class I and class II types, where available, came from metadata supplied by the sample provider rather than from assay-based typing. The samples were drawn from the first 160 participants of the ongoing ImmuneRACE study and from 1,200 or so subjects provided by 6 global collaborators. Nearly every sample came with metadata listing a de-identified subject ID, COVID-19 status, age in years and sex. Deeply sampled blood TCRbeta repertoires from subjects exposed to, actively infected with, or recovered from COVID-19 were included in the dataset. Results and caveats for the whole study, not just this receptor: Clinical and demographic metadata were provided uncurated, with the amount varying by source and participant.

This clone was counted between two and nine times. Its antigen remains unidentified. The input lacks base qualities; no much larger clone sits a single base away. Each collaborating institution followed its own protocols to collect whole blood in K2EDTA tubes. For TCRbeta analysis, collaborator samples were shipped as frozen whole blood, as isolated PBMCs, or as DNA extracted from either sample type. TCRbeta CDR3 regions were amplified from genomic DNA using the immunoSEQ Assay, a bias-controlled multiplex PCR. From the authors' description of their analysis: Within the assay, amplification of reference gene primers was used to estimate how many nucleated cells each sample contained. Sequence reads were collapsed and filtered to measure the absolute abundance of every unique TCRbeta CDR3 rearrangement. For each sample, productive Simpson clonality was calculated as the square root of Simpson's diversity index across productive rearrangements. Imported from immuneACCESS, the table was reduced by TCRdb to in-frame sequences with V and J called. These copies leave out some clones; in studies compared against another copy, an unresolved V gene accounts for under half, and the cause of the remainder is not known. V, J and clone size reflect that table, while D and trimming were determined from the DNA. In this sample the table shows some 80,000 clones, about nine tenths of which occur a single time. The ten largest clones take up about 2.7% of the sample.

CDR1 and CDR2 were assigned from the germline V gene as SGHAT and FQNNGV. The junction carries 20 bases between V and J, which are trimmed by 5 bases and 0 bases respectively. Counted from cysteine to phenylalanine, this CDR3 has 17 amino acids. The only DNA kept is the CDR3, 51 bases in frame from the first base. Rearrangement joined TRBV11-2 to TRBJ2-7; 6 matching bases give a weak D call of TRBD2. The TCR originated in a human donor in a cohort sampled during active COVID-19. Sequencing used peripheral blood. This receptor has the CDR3 CASSQSTQAGSSYEQYF. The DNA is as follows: TGTGCCAGCAGCCAAAGTACGCAGGCGGGGAGCTCCTACGAGCAGTACTTC. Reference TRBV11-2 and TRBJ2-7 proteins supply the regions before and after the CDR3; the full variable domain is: EAGVAQSPRYKIIEKRQSVAFWCNPISGHATLYWYQQILGQGPKLLIQFQNNGVVDDSQLPKDRFSAERLKGVDSTLKIQPAKLEDSAVYLCASSQSTQAGSSYEQYFGPGTRLTVT.